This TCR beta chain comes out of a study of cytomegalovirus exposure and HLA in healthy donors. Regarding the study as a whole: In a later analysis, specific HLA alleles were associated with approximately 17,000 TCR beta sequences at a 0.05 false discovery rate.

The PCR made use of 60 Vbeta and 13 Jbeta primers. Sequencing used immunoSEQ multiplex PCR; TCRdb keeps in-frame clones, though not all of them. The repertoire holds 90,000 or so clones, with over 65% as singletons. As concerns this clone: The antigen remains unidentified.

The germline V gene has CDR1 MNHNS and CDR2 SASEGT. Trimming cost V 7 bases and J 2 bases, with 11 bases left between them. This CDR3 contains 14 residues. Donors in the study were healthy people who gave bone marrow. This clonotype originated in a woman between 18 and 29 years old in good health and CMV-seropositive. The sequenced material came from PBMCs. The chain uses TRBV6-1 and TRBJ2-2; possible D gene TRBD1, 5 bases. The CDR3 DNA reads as TGTGCCAGCAAGGGCAGGGTAAACACCGGGGAGCTGTTTTTT. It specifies CASKGRVNTGELFF.